The TCR beta chain under discussion was sequenced for a study of T cells after yellow fever vaccination. The CDR3 runs 17 residues. After removal of 5 bases from V and 7 bases from J, the junction contained 14 bases not matched to a gene. Germline loops: CDR1 SGHTA, CDR2 FQGNSA. This clonotype was recorded many times. Each CDR3 protein is one row after TCRdb ran MiXCR on the 5' RACE reads. The sample yields 300,000 to 350,000 distinct CDR3 sequences, over 3.5% seen once. The TCR sequence derives from a man between 18 and 29 years old who received the YFV17D yellow fever vaccine. The sample in question was PBMCs, obtained 15 days after the yellow fever booster vaccination. The chain has TRBV7-2 and TRBJ1-6; 7 positions match TRBD1. The CDR3 DNA reads TGTGCCAGCAGCCGCCTACCCTCCGGGACAGTGAATTCACCCCTCCACTTT. Residues: CASSRLPSGTVNSPLHF.